The rows below give T cell receptor beta chains drawn from one sample of a study of cytomegalovirus exposure and HLA in healthy donors. Sequenced by immunoSEQ multiplex PCR; TCRdb stores in-frame clones only, minus some. The sample shows some 170,000 clones, approximately 85% of them seen only once. The sequenced sample consisted of PBMCs. The receptors derive from a man between 45 and 60 years old in good health and CMV-seropositive. The CDR3 runs from the conserved cysteine through the conserved F or W. The order of the fields is D gene, J gene, CDR3 length, clone size, V gene, CDR3 DNA, CDR3 protein. A D gene is named only where the DNA matches it firmly. Size values are once, few and many counts, or a class for expanded clones, and some rows have none.

.,TRBJ2-1,16,once,TRBV28,TGTGCCAGCAGTTTAAGGGCAGGGAATAGGCTTCATGAGCAGTTCTTC,CASSLRAGNRLHEQFF
.,TRBJ2-7,16,.,TRBV5-1,TGCGCCAGCAGCTTGGAAGGGGGGGCCTCATCCTACGAGCAGTACTTC,CASSLEGGASSYEQYF
.,TRBJ1-6,20,.,TRBV4-2,TGTGCCAGCAGCCAAGATCTCGTACAGGGTGGGAGCTCCTATAATTCACCCCTCCACTTT,CASSQDLVQGGSSYNSPLHF
.,TRBJ1-5,14,.,TRBV18,TGTGCCAGCTCACAGGGGAATAGCAATCAGCCCCAGCATTTT,CASSQGNSNQPQHF
TRBD1,TRBJ2-7,15,.,TRBV7-2,TGTGCCAGCAGCAACTGGGACAGGGGGTTGTACGAGCAGTACTTC,CASSNWDRGLYEQYF
TRBD1,TRBJ1-5,12,.,TRBV28,TGTGCCAGCAGTTACAGGGGCCAGCCCCAGCATTTT,CASSYRGQPQHF
.,TRBJ1-5,14,few,TRBV6-6,TGTGCCAGCAGTTACTCGGCGGGAAATCAGCCCCAGCATTTT,CASSYSAGNQPQHF
TRBD1,TRBJ1-1,15,.,TRBV9,TGTGCCAGCAGCAGACTCCGGGACAGGGGAACTGAAGCTTTCTTT,CASSRLRDRGTEAFF
TRBD2,TRBJ2-2,16,.,TRBV7-3,TGTGCCAGCAGCCAGTCACTAGCGGGGAACACCGGGGAGCTGTTTTTT,CASSQSLAGNTGELFF
TRBD1,TRBJ2-1,14,.,TRBV19,TGTGCCAGTAGTTGGGGGACAGGGGCCAATGAGCAGTTCTTC,CASSWGTGANEQFF
.,TRBJ1-1,15,.,TRBV28,TGTGCCAGCAGTCCCGTACGGGTAATCGGGACTGAAGCTTTCTTT,CASSPVRVIGTEAFF
TRBD2,TRBJ2-7,16,.,TRBV18,TGTGCCAGCTCACCCCCGGGACTAGCGGGAGTGGGCGAGCAGTACTTC,CASSPPGLAGVGEQYF
.,TRBJ2-1,12,few,TRBV5-1,TGCGCCAGCAGCGGGAGCGCCAATGAGCAGTTCTTC,CASSGSANEQFF
TRBD2,TRBJ2-3,13,.,TRBV11-2,TGTGCCAGCAGCTCCGGGGGGAGAGATACGCAGTATTTT,CASSSGGRDTQYF
.,TRBJ1-2,15,.,TRBV7-6,TGTGCCAGCAGCGCCTTACAGGGAGACAAAGATGGCTACACCTTC,CASSALQGDKDGYTF
TRBD2,TRBJ2-3,15,once,TRBV28,TGTGCCAGCAGAGAGACTAGCGGGGAAACAGATACGCAGTATTTT,CASRETSGETDTQYF
.,TRBJ2-7,11,.,TRBV14,TGTGCCAGCAGCCTCTACTACGAGCAGTACTTC,CASSLYYEQYF
.,TRBJ2-7,15,.,TRBV5-5,TGTGCCAGCAGCTGGACAGCCCAGAGCTCCTACGAGCAGTACTTC,CASSWTAQSSYEQYF
TRBD1,TRBJ1-5,14,.,TRBV4-1,TGCGCCAGCAGCCGGGACAGAACCAATCAGCCCCAGCATTTT,CASSRDRTNQPQHF
.,TRBJ2-1,14,.,TRBV9,TGTGCCAGCAGCGTAGAGACACAGGGCTATGAGCAGTTCTTC,CASSVETQGYEQFF
TRBD1,TRBJ1-4,15,few,TRBV5-4,TGTGCCAGCAGCTTCGGACAGGGGGCTAATGAAAAACTGTTTTTT,CASSFGQGANEKLFF
.,TRBJ1-5,15,.,TRBV7-8,TGTGCCAGCAGCTTAGTGCAGGCGAGCAATCAGCCCCAGCATTTT,CASSLVQASNQPQHF
TRBD2,TRBJ2-7,15,.,TRBV10-3,TGTGCCATCAGTGTGGCTAGCGGGGGAAAATACGAGCAGTACTTC,CAISVASGGKYEQYF
.,TRBJ1-2,14,.,TRBV5-1,TGCGCCAGCAGCTTGGTAGGGGGAGACTATGGCTACACCTTC,CASSLVGGDYGYTF
TRBD1,TRBJ1-6,13,.,TRBV28,TGTGCCAGCACTGGACAGGGGGCTTCACCCCTCCACTTT,CASTGQGASPLHF